The clone carrying this T cell receptor (beta chain) appeared a few times. The antigen remains unidentified. Germline assignment: CDR1 MNHEY and CDR2 SMNVEV (reference sequence). The CDR3 runs to 14 residues. Trimming pared 7 bases from V and 4 bases from J, leaving 17 bases between. The data are from a study of T cell repertoires in cytomegalovirus infection. On the study more broadly: Peptides in the study included HLA-C-restricted and HLA-B-restricted CMV epitopes. From public TCR beta signatures came an indication of both CMV infection and matching HLA type.

Study-wide findings and caveats: What dominated the ex vivo response were HLA-C-restricted CMV-specific TCR beta clonotypes. Public TCR beta family frequency separated CMV-and-HLA carriers, including in an independent cohort.

TCRdb ran MiXCR on the reads and lists one entry per CDR3 protein. This table has 650,000 to 900,000 distinct CDR3 sequences, roughly 29% appearing once. The TCR sequence derives from a human donor in good health (CMV status not recorded). Some clones in this sample may be carry-over from other donors' samples. The chain links TRBV27 to TRBJ2-7; D is possibly TRBD1 (6 bases). The material sequenced was cultured CD8+ T cells from PBMCs, taken from culture after CMV antigen stimulation. In DNA form, the CDR3 reads TGTGCCAGCAAGTTTCCCAGAGGGGGTTACGAGCAGTACGTC. Protein: CASKFPRGGYEQYV.